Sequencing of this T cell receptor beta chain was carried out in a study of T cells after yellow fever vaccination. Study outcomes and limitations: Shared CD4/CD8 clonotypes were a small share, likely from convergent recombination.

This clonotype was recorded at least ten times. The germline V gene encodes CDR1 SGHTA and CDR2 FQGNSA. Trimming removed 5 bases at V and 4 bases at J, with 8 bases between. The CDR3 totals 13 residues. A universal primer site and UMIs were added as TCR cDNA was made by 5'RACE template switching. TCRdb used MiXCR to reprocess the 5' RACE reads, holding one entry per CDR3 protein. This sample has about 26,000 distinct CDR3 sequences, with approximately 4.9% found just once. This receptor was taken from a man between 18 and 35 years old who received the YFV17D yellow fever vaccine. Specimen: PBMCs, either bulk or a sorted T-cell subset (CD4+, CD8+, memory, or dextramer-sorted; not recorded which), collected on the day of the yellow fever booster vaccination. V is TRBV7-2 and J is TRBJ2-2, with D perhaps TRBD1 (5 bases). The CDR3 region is CASSPTVTGELFF. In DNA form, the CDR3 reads TGTGCCAGCAGCCCGACAGTCACCGGGGAGCTGTTTTTT.